The next 31 T cell receptor beta chains were all read from a single sample in a study of blood T cell repertoires in COVID-19. Generated by immunoSEQ multiplex PCR, the TCRdb table keeps only in-frame clones and is missing some. The table has some 99,000 clones, approximately 90% seen once. The material sequenced was peripheral blood. The receptors stem from a man between 65 and 85 years old with acute or convalescent COVID-19.

The chain couples TRBV11-2 to TRBJ2-7, with a possible D match to TRBD2 (6 bases). CDR1 SGHAT and CDR2 FQNNGV come from the germline V gene. The CDR3 totals 17 residues. Trimming cost V 1 base and J 1 base, with 17 bases left between them. CDR3 sequence: CASSLGGVRGLSYEQYF. In DNA form, the CDR3 reads TGTGCCAGCAGCTTAGGCGGGGTAAGAGGCCTATCCTACGAGCAGTACTTC.

J is TRBJ2-3 and V is TRBV29-1; D not resolved. This CDR3 region has 13 residues. Trimming pared 3 bases from V and 3 bases from J, leaving 10 bases between. CDR1 SQVTM and CDR2 ANQGSEA come from the germline V gene. DNA for the CDR3: TGCAGCGTTGAGCGTTCTGGTACAGATACGCAGTATTTT. Encoded protein: CSVERSGTDTQYF.

This chain links TRBV5-4 with TRBJ1-1, with D tentatively TRBD1 (6 bases). The V gene lost 0 bases and the J gene lost 7 bases, with 16 bases spanning the gap. The CDR3 consists of 15 residues. Germline loops: CDR1 SGHNT, CDR2 YYREEE (reference sequence). The DNA of the CDR3 is TGTGCCAGCAGCTTGGATACAAGGGGGGGAGATGAAGCTTTCTTT. Residues: CASSLDTRGGDEAFF.

The gene calls are TRBV5-1 and TRBJ2-3, with 8 bases identical to TRBD2. The CDR3 has 14 amino acids. Germline V lookup: CDR1 SGHRS, CDR2 YFSETQ. After removal of 4 bases from V and 3 bases from J, the junction contained 4 bases not matched to a gene. Here the CDR3 reads CASSPGLVTDTQYF. The DNA for the CDR3 is TGCGCCAGCAGCCCGGGACTAGTAACAGATACGCAGTATTTT. The full variable domain, in which reference TRBV5-1 and TRBJ2-3 provide the parts outside the CDR3, is KAGVTQTPRYLIKTRGQQVTLSCSPISGHRSVSWYQQTPGQGLQFLFEYFSETQRNKGNFPGRFSGRQFSNSRSEMNVSTLELGDSALYLCASSPGLVTDTQYFGPGTRLTVL.

V and J are TRBV6-4 and TRBJ1-1, with D hard to call. Trimming stripped 3 bases from V and 0 bases from J, with 5 bases between. In germline, CDR1 is MRHNA, CDR2 SNTAGT. The CDR3 has 13 amino acids. CDR3 bases: TGTGCCAGCAGTGAGGGCATGAACACTGAAGCTTTCTTT. It translates to CASSEGMNTEAFF.

This clone was observed once. The chain combines TRBV2 with TRBJ2-4; a weak D match, TRBD1 (7 bases). Germline CDR1 SNHLY, CDR2 FYNNEI. This CDR3 is 14 amino acids long. V was clipped by 10 bases and J by 8 bases, with 21 bases between them. For the CDR3, the DNA is TGTGCCAAAGGCAAGGAGGGGGCTGGGGACATTCAGTACTTC. The encoded protein is CAKGKEGAGDIQYF.

The chain uses TRBV5-1 and TRBJ2-2, with 12 bases matching TRBD2. The CDR3 runs to 15 residues. After removal of 3 bases from V and 5 bases from J, the junction contained 2 bases not matched to a gene. The germline V gene has CDR1 SGHRS and CDR2 YFSETQ. CDR3 residues: CASSWTSGATGELFF. The CDR3, as DNA: TGCGCCAGCAGCTGGACTAGCGGGGCGACCGGGGAGCTGTTTTTT.

This clone was detected a few times. The rearrangement links TRBV2 to TRBJ1-3; no definite D call. This CDR3 has 14 amino acids. V was trimmed by 6 bases and J by 4 bases, leaving 13 bases between them. Germline V gives CDR1 SNHLY, CDR2 FYNNEI. This chain's CDR3 is CASSRAGIGNTIYF. In nucleotides, the CDR3 is TGTGCCAGCAGCCGCGCGGGGATAGGAAACACCATATATTTT. The full variable domain, completed using reference TRBV2 and TRBJ1-3, is EPEVTQTPSHQVTQMGQEVILRCVPISNHLYFYWYRQILGQKVEFLVSFYNNEISEKSEIFDDQFSVERPDGSNFTLKIRSTKLEDSAMYFCASSRAGIGNTIYFGEGSWLTVV.

The chain combines TRBV5-1 with TRBJ2-1, with TRBD1 identical over 10 bases. CDR3 length equals 16 residues. Trimming cost V 4 bases and J 5 bases; bases outside gene matches: 9. The V gene's germline CDR1 is SGHRS and CDR2 YFSETQ. The CDR3 region is CASSPNSGTGDNEQFF. The CDR3 DNA is TGCGCCAGCAGCCCGAACTCCGGGACAGGGGACAATGAGCAGTTCTTC.

This rearrangement joins TRBV5-1 to TRBJ2-3, with D tentatively TRBD1 (6 bases). The CDR3 runs to 17 residues. Trimming stripped 3 bases from V and 2 bases from J, with 19 bases between. The germline V gene encodes CDR1 SGHRS and CDR2 YFSETQ. CDR3 protein: CASSSTGTPAPTDTQYF. The CDR3, as DNA: TGCGCCAGCAGCTCGACCGGGACACCCGCTCCCACAGATACGCAGTATTTT.

The chain carries TRBV2 and TRBJ1-2; the match to TRBD1 covers 8 bases. The CDR3 extends over 17 amino acids. V dropped 2 bases and J dropped 7; count of bases not matched to a gene: 15. Germline V gene lookup returns CDR1 SNHLY and CDR2 FYNNEI. The chain's CDR3 is CASSEYTGQGYVPGYTF. In nucleotides, the CDR3 is TGTGCCAGCAGTGAATATACCGGACAGGGATACGTGCCTGGCTACACCTTC. Full variable domain (outside the CDR3, taken from reference TRBV2 and TRBJ1-2): EPEVTQTPSHQVTQMGQEVILRCVPISNHLYFYWYRQILGQKVEFLVSFYNNEISEKSEIFDDQFSVERPDGSNFTLKIRSTKLEDSAMYFCASSEYTGQGYVPGYTFGSGTRLTVV.

The chain joins TRBV11-2 to TRBJ2-3, with 9 bases that match TRBD2. With 4 bases clipped from V and 4 bases from J, the junction kept 9 bases outside the gene matches. The CDR3 has 16 amino acids. Germline V gene data show CDR1 as SGHAT and CDR2 as FQNNGV. CDR3: CASSSTGRGGSDTQYF. The CDR3 nucleotides read TGTGCCAGCAGCTCTACGGGGCGGGGGGGCTCAGATACGCAGTATTTT. The full variable domain, with the rest looked up from reference TRBV11-2 and TRBJ2-3, is EAGVAQSPRYKIIEKRQSVAFWCNPISGHATLYWYQQILGQGPKLLIQFQNNGVVDDSQLPKDRFSAERLKGVDSTLKIQPAKLEDSAVYLCASSSTGRGGSDTQYFGPGTRLTVL.

The genes are TRBV6-5 and TRBJ1-2; 8 bases match TRBD1. The CDR3 covers 13 residues. J lost 8 bases, V lost 6 bases, and 8 bases had no gene match. Germline-derived CDR1 and CDR2 are MNHEY and SVGAGI. CDR3 in amino acids: CASSQQGALGYTF. In DNA form, the CDR3 reads TGTGCCAGCAGCCAGCAGGGGGCATTGGGCTACACCTTC.

The chain has TRBV19 and TRBJ2-2; no reliable D call. The CDR3 spans 11 residues. The germline V gene has CDR1 LNHDA and CDR2 SQIVND (reference sequence). V was shortened by 5 bases and J by 7 bases, with 5 bases between the two germline ends. The CDR3 DNA reads TGTGCCAGTAGTCTAAGCGGGGAGCTGTTTTTT. Protein: CASSLSGELFF. Using reference TRBV19 and TRBJ2-2 for the parts outside the CDR3, the full variable domain is DGGITQSPKYLFRKEGQNVTLSCEQNLNHDAMYWYRQDPGQGLRLIYYSQIVNDFQKGDIAEGYSVSREKKESFPLTVTSAQKNPTAFYLCASSLSGELFFGEGSRLTVL.

V gene TRBV7-2 combines with J gene TRBJ2-7; a weak D match, TRBD1 (6 bases). V was clipped by 0 bases and J by 3 bases, with 15 bases between them. From germline, CDR1 is SGHTA and CDR2 FQGNSA. The CDR3 runs 16 residues. CDR3 in DNA: TGTGCCAGCAGCTTAGCGATCACAGGGATGAACTACGAGCAGTACTTC. Translating gives CASSLAITGMNYEQYF.

This chain uses TRBV27 with TRBJ2-7, with D unresolved. The CDR3 is 14 amino acids. The V and J ends lost 2 bases and 2 bases respectively, with 10 bases between them. Germline CDR1 MNHEY, CDR2 SMNVEV (reference sequence). The CDR3 DNA reads as TGTGCCAGCAGTTTACGTGCAGGCACCTACGAGCAGTACGTC. This sequence encodes CASSLRAGTYEQYV.

As concerns this clone: Germline and junction disagree at one end, which may indicate a read error. The chain recombines TRBV11-1 with TRBJ1-2; 9 positions match TRBD1. Germline assignment: CDR1 SGHAT and CDR2 FQDESV (reference sequence). The CDR3 has 14 amino acids. The CDR3 DNA follows: TGTGCCAGCAGCTTAGGCGGACAGGGGTATGACTACACCTTC. Residues: CASSLGGQGYDYTF.

The V call is TRBV5-1, the J call TRBJ1-1; possible D gene TRBD1, 6 bases. Germline-derived CDR1 and CDR2 are SGHRS and YFSETQ. V dropped 0 bases and J dropped 0 bases, with 9 bases sitting between them. The CDR3 has 15 residues. The CDR3 nucleotides are TGCGCCAGCAGCTTGGGGGGGACATTGAACACTGAAGCTTTCTTT. Encoded protein: CASSLGGTLNTEAFF.

V and J are TRBV7-9 and TRBJ2-5, with unresolved D. This CDR3 spans 14 amino acids. The V gene's germline CDR1 is SEHNR and CDR2 FQNEAQ (reference sequence). V was cut by 1 base and J by 8 bases, with 14 bases left in between. For the CDR3, the DNA is TGTGCCAGCAGCTTAGGAGGAGCCTCTAGTACCCAGTACTTC. This encodes CASSLGGASSTQYF.

The chain combines TRBV10-3 with TRBJ1-3, with D maybe TRBD1 (5 bases). Germline loops: CDR1 ENHRY, CDR2 SYGVKD. The length of the CDR3 is 16 residues. Trimming stripped 10 bases from V and 0 bases from J, with 19 bases between. The CDR3 nucleotides are TGTGCCAGCCAGGGAAAGCAATCTTACTCTGGAAACACCATATATTTT. As protein: CASQGKQSYSGNTIYF.

The chain uses TRBV2 and TRBJ2-5; 11 bases fit TRBD2. The CDR3 runs to 18 residues. Trimming at V came to 6 bases and at J to 0 bases, leaving 12 bases not matched to a gene. CDR1 is SNHLY, CDR2 FYNNEI, per germline. CDR3: CASSLRTRLAGYQETQYF. CDR3 DNA: TGTGCCAGCAGCCTAAGGACAAGACTAGCGGGGTACCAAGAGACCCAGTACTTC.

This clone was seen more than once but under ten times. The chain is built from TRBV4-1 and TRBJ1-1; 9 nucleotides match TRBD1. CDR1 MGHRA and CDR2 YSYEKL come from the germline V gene. V gave up 1 base and J gave up 6 bases; unmatched junction bases: 12. The CDR3 has 17 amino acids. The CDR3 DNA sequence: TGCGCCAGCAGCCAAGTCCTCTCGACAGGGGGGTTTTCTGAAGCTTTCTTT. Residues: CASSQVLSTGGFSEAFF.

V gene TRBV9 combines with J gene TRBJ1-6, with 7 bases lining up with TRBD1. J lost 6 bases, V lost 3 bases, and 6 bases had no gene match. Germline values: CDR1 SGDLS, CDR2 YYNGEE. This CDR3 has 15 residues. The CDR3, as DNA: TGTGCCAGCAGCGAAAGACAGGGTCGTAATTCACCCCTCCACTTT. Protein sequence: CASSERQGRNSPLHF.

This clone showed up just once. The chain joins TRBV19 to TRBJ1-4; no firm D call. This CDR3 spans 13 amino acids. Trimming took off 5 bases at V and 8 bases at J, with 12 bases between the two ends. Germline CDR1 and CDR2: LNHDA and SQIVND (reference sequence). The CDR3 is CASSPDFSEKLFF. In DNA, the CDR3 is TGTGCCAGTAGTCCGGACTTTAGCGAAAAACTGTTTTTT. The variable domain in full, with the rest retrieved from reference TRBV19 and TRBJ1-4, is DGGITQSPKYLFRKEGQNVTLSCEQNLNHDAMYWYRQDPGQGLRLIYYSQIVNDFQKGDIAEGYSVSREKKESFPLTVTSAQKNPTAFYLCASSPDFSEKLFFGSGTQLSVL.

The rearrangement uses TRBV5-1 and TRBJ2-1, with D possibly matching TRBD2 (6 bases). V was trimmed by 2 bases and J by 6 bases, leaving 12 bases between them. The length of the CDR3 is 14 residues. CDR1 is SGHRS and CDR2 is YFSETQ in the germline V gene. As DNA, the CDR3 is TGCGCCAGCAGCTTCGGCGGGGAGTTCAATGAGCAGTTCTTC. Its protein is CASSFGGEFNEQFF. The variable domain in full, completed from reference TRBV5-1 and TRBJ2-1, reads KAGVTQTPRYLIKTRGQQVTLSCSPISGHRSVSWYQQTPGQGLQFLFEYFSETQRNKGNFPGRFSGRQFSNSRSEMNVSTLELGDSALYLCASSFGGEFNEQFFGPGTRLTVL.

The V gene is TRBV28, the J gene TRBJ2-1; TRBD1 agrees at 9 bases. V lost 4 bases to trimming and J lost 9 bases; unmatched junction nucleotides: 10. The CDR3 is 15 residues long. Germline lookup yields CDR1 MDHEN and CDR2 SYDVKM. The CDR3 region is CASSYHGTGFSEQFF. CDR3 nucleotides: TGTGCCAGCAGTTACCACGGGACAGGGTTCAGTGAGCAGTTCTTC.

The V and J genes are TRBV30 and TRBJ1-2, with 9 bases identical to TRBD1. CDR1 is GTSNPN, CDR2 SVGIG, per germline (reference sequence). This CDR3 has 16 amino acids. The ends lost 2 bases at V and 2 bases at J; junction bases unmatched: 9. Here the CDR3 DNA reads TGTGCCTGGAGTCCCGCCGGGACAGGGCGCAACTATGGCTACACCTTC. Translated, it gives CAWSPAGTGRNYGYTF. Looking up the rest from reference TRBV30 and TRBJ1-2 gives the full variable domain: SQTIHQWPATLVQPVGSPLSLECTVEGTSNPNLYWYRQAAGRGLQLLFYSVGIGQISSEVPQNLSASRPQDRQFILSSKKLLLSDSGFYLCAWSPAGTGRNYGYTFGSGTRLTVV.

The chain couples TRBV27 to TRBJ2-6, with D maybe TRBD1 (6 bases). In germline, CDR1 is MNHEY, CDR2 SMNVEV (reference sequence). Trimming took off 7 bases at V and 0 bases at J, with 10 bases between the two ends. The CDR3 spans 15 residues. Written as DNA, the CDR3 is TGTGCCAGCACTAAACAGGGCTCTGGGGCCAACGTCCTGACTTTC. Translation gives CASTKQGSGANVLTF.

This chain links TRBV4-2 with TRBJ2-3, with 10 bases matching TRBD1. The CDR3 covers 16 residues. CDR1 and CDR2 from the germline V gene are LGHNA and YNFKEQ. With V trimmed by 1 base and J by 0 bases, 1 base remained unmatched. This chain's CDR3 is CASSQGGQGSTDTQYF. The CDR3 DNA sequence: TGTGCCAGCAGCCAAGGGGGACAGGGGAGCACAGATACGCAGTATTTT.

This rearrangement joins TRBV9 to TRBJ1-2; D is uncertain. V was clipped by 1 base and J by 6 bases, with 13 bases between them. CDR1 is SGDLS, CDR2 YYNGEE, per germline. The CDR3 covers 14 residues. The CDR3 nucleotides are TGTGCCAGCAGCGTATCCGGGTCCCGCGATGGCTACACCTTC. Amino acids: CASSVSGSRDGYTF.

The chain's CDR3 is CASSLGTSLNEQFF. In DNA, the CDR3 is TGTGCCAGCAGCCTAGGGACTAGCTTAAACGAGCAGTTCTTC. The V gene is TRBV7-9, the J gene TRBJ2-1; 9 nucleotides agree with TRBD2. V lost 5 bases to trimming and J lost 10 bases; unmatched junction nucleotides: 9. CDR3 length equals 14 residues. CDR1 is SEHNR and CDR2 is FQNEAQ in the germline V gene (reference sequence).